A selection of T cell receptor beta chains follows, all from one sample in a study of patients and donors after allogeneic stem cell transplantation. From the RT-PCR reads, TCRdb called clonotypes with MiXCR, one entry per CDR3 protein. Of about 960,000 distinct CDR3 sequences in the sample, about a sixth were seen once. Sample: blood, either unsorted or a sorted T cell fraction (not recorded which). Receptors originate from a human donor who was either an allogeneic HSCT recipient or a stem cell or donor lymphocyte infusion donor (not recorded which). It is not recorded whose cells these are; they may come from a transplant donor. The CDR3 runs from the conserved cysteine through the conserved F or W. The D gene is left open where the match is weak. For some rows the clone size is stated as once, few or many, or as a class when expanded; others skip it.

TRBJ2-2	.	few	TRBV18	TGTGCCAGCTCACACAGGGAGAGGAACACCGGGGAGCTGTTTTTT	CASSHRERNTGELFF
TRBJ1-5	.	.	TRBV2	TGTGCCTGGGGACGGGGGACTCATCAGCCCCAGCATTTT	CAWGRGTHQPQHF
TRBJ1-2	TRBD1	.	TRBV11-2	TGTGCCAGCAGCTCCAACCGGGACAGGGGTCACTATGGCTACACCTTC	CASSSNRDRGHYGYTF
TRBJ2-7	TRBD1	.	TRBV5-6	TGTGCCAGCAGCTTACAGGGACAGGGAACATTGGGCGAGCAGTACTTC	CASSLQGQGTLGEQYF
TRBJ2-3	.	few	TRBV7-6	TGTGCCAGCAGCGCCGGCAACCTCAGTCCAGATACGCAGTATTTT	CASSAGNLSPDTQYF
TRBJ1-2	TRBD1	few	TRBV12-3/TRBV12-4	TGTGCCAGCAGTTTCCGGGACAGGGAAGGTGATGGCTACACCTTC	CASSFRDREGDGYTF
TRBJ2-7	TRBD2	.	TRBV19	TGTGCCAGTACCCCTAGTAGCGGGGGGGCCGGCGAGCAGTACTTC	CASTPSSGGAGEQYF
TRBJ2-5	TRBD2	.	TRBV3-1	TGTGCCAGCACTCTCTTCGCGGGAGGGCCTGGGGAGACCCAGTACTTC	CASTLFAGGPGETQYF
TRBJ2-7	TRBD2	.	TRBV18	TGTGCCAGCTCGCCATTAGCGGGGGCGCTTGGTTACGAGCAGTACTTC	CASSPLAGALGYEQYF
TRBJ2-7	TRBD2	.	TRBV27	TGTGCCAGCAGATTGGCGGGGGGGGGAAGCTACGAGCAGTACTTC	CASRLAGGGSYEQYF
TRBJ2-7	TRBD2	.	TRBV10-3	TGTGCCATCAGTGTGCAGCGGGGGGGCGTTTACGAGCAGTACTTC	CAISVQRGGVYEQYF
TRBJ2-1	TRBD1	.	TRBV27	TGTGCCAGCAGTTGGGCTAACCGGGACAGGTCCTACAATGAGCAGTTCTTC	CASSWANRDRSYNEQFF
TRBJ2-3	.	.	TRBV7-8	TGTGCCAGCAGCTTAGCCGACCACACAGATACGCAGTATTTT	CASSLADHTDTQYF